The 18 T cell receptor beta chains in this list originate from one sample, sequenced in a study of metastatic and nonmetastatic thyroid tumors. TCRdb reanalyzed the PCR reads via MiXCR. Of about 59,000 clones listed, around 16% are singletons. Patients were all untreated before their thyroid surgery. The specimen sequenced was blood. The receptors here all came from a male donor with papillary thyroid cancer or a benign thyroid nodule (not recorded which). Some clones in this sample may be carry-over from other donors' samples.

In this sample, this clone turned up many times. CDR3 DNA: TGTGCCAGCAGTGAAGGCAGGGTTTTGAACACTGAAGCTTTCTTT. This sequence encodes CASSEGRVLNTEAFF. This chain uses TRBV2 with TRBJ1-1; D possibly corresponds to TRBD1 (5 bases). Trimming removed 1 base at V and 0 bases at J, with 9 bases between. The germline CDR1 and CDR2 sequences are SNHLY and FYNNEI. The CDR3 extends over 15 amino acids.

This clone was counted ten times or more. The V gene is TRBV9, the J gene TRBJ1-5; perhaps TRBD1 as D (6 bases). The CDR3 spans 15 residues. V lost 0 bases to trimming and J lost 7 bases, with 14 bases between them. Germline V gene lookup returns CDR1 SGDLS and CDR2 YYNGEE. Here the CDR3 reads CASSVGAGAGQPQHF. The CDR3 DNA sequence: TGTGCCAGCAGCGTAGGGGCGGGGGCTGGACAGCCCCAGCATTTT.

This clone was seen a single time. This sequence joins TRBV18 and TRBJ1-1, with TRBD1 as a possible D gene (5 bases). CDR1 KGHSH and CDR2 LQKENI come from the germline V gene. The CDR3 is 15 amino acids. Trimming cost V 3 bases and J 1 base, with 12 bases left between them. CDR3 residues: CASSPGLGQNTEAFF. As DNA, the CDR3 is TGTGCCAGCTCACCGGGATTGGGGCAGAACACTGAAGCTTTCTTT.

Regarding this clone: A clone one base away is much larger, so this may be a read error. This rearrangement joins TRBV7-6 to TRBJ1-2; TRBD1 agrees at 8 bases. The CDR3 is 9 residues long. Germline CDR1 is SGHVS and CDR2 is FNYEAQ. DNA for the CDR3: TGTGCCAGCAGCCCCTGGACAGGGTGG. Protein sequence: CASSPWTGW.

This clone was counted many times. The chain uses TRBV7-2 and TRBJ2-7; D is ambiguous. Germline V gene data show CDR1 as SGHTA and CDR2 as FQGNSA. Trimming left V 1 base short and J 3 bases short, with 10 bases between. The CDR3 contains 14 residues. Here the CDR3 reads CASSLVGIGYEQYV. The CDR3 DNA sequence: TGTGCCAGCAGCTTAGTGGGCATAGGCTACGAGCAGTACGTC.

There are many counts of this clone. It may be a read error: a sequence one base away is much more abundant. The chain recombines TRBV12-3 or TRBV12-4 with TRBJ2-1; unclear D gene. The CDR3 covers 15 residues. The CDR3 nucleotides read TGTGCCAGCAGTTGGGGTTTCTTATCCTACAATGAGCAGTCCTTC. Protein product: CASSWGFLSYNEQSF.

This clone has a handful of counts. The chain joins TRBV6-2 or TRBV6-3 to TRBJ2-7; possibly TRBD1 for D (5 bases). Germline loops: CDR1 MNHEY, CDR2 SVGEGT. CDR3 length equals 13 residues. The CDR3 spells CSSIYSRRDEQYV. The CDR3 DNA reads TGTTCCAGCATTTACTCTCGCAGGGATGAGCAGTACGTC.

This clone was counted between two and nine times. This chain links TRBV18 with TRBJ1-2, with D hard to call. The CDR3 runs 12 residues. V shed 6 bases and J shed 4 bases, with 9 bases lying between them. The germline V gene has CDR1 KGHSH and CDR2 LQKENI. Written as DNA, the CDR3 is TGTGCCAGCTCTCAAGACACCTATGGCTACACCTTC. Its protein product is CASSQDTYGYTF.

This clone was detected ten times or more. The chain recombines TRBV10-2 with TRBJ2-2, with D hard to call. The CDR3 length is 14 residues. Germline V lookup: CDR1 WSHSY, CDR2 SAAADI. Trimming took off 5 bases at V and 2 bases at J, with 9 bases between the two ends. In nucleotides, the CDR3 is TGCGCCAGCAGTTCTTCCGGAAACACCGGGGAGCTGTTTTTT. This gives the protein CASSSSGNTGELFF.

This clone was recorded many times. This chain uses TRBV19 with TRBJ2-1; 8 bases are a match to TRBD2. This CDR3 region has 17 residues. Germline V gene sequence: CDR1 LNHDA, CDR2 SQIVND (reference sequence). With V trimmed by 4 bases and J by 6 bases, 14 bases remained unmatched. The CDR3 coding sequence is TGTGCCAGTAGTAAACCCCTTTTCCGGGAGGGCTCCAATGAGCAGTTCTTC. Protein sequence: CASSKPLFREGSNEQFF.

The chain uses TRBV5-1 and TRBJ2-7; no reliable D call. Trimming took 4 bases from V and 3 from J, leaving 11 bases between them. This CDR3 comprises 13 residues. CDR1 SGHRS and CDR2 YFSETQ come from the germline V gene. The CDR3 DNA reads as TGCGCCAGCAGCGTCGGACCTAGCTACGAGCAGTACTTC. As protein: CASSVGPSYEQYF. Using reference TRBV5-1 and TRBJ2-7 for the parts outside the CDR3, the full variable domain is KAGVTQTPRYLIKTRGQQVTLSCSPISGHRSVSWYQQTPGQGLQFLFEYFSETQRNKGNFPGRFSGRQFSNSRSEMNVSTLELGDSALYLCASSVGPSYEQYFGPGTRLTVT.

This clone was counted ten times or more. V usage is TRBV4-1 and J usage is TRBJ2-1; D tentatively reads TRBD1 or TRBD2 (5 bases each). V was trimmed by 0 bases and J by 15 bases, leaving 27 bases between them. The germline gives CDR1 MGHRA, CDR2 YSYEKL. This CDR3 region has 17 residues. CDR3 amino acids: CASSQDSLRGRKVWLFF. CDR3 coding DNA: TGCGCCAGCAGCCAAGATTCCCTCCGGGGCCGAAAAGTTTGGCTGTTCTTC.

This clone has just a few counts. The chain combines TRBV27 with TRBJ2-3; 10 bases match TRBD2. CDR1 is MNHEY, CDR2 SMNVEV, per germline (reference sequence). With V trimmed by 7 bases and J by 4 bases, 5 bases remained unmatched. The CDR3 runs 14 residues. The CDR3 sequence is CASTSGGAADTQYF. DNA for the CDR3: TGTGCCAGCACAAGCGGGGGGGCCGCAGATACGCAGTATTTT.

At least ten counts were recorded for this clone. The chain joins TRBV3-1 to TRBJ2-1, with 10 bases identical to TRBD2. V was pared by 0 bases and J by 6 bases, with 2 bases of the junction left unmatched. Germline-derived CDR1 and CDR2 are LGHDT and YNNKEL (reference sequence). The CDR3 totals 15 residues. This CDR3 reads CASSQELAGSNEQFF. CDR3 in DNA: TGTGCCAGCAGCCAAGAACTAGCGGGGAGCAATGAGCAGTTCTTC.

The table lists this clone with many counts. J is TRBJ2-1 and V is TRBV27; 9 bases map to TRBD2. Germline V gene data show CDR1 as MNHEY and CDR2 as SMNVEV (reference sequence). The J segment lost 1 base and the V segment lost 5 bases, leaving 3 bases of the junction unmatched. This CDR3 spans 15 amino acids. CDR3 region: CASSPGLASYNEQFF. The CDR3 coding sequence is TGTGCCAGCAGTCCAGGACTAGCGTCCTACAATGAGCAGTTCTTC.

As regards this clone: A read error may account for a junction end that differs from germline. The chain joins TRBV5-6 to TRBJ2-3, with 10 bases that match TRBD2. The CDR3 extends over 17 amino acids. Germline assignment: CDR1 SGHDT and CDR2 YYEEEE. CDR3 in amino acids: CASSPAGTSGIADTHYF. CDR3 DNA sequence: TGTGCCAGCAGCCCCGCCGGTACTAGCGGGATAGCAGATACGCATTATTTT.

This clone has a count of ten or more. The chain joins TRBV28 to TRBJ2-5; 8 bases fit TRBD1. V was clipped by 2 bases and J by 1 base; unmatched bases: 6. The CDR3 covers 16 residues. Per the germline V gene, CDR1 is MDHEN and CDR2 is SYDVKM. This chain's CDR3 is CASSLTRTGRQETQYF. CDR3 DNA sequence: TGTGCCAGCAGTTTAACGCGGACAGGGCGCCAAGAGACCCAGTACTTC.

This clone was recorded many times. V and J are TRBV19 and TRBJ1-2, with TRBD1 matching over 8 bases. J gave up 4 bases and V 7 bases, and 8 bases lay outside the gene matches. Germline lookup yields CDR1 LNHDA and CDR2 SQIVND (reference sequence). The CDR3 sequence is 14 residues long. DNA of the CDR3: TGTGCCAGTACAGCTTCGGACAGGGCCTATGGCTACACCTTC. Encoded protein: CASTASDRAYGYTF.